This TCR beta chain was observed in a study of cytomegalovirus exposure and HLA in healthy donors. Study-level findings and limits: The productive fraction for most TCR beta V segments was about 87% or about 30% in an earlier analysis. 87-base-pair reads could not separate some V segments, including TRBV6-2 and TRBV6-3. A further, later analysis showed that HLA-associated TCR beta chains (compared with equally common others) were more clonally expanded.

As regards this clone: What it binds is not known.

PCR primers comprised 60 Vbeta and 13 Jbeta primers. Libraries were prepared by immunoSEQ multiplex PCR; TCRdb keeps only in-frame clonotypes and omits some of them. The sample carries around 64,000 clones, around 86% recorded once. V shed 0 bases, J shed 7 bases, and the junction held 14 bases outside the gene matches. In germline, CDR1 is MNHNS, CDR2 SASEGT. The CDR3 length is 18 residues. This TCR was sampled from a female donor in good health and CMV-seronegative. The J gene is TRBJ2-1, the V gene TRBV6-1; the match to TRBD2 covers 8 bases. Sequenced material: PBMCs. In DNA form, the CDR3 reads TGTGCCAGCAGTGAAGCGCCTAGGACTAGCTTGTTCGTTAATGAGCAGTTCTTC. Protein: CASSEAPRTSLFVNEQFF.